A selection of T cell receptor beta chains follows, all from one sample in a study of cytomegalovirus exposure and HLA in healthy donors. TCRdb's table, derived via immunoSEQ multiplex PCR, lists solely in-frame clones and lacks some. The sample has 150,000 to 200,000 clones, around 80% seen once. The sample consisted of PBMCs. The receptors originated from a male donor in good health and CMV-seronegative. Each CDR3 is given without its conserved first and last residue. Only some rows state a clone size, as once, few, many or a class for expanded clones.

CDR3: ASSVAGGGVGEQF; V: TRBV9; size: -
CDR3: ASSEAAQSYEQY; V: TRBV2; size: -
CDR3: ASSPAGRSYEQY; V: TRBV9; size: -
CDR3: ASSQGTGGDTQY; V: TRBV4-2; size: -
CDR3: ASSPVAGVFNEQY; V: TRBV27; size: few
CDR3: ASSFAGGGYEQY; V: TRBV7-2; size: -
CDR3: ASSQVLGAGYGYT; V: TRBV14; size: -
CDR3: ASSLAQYTDTQY; V: TRBV11-1; size: -
CDR3: ASWSRGTANEKLF; V: TRBV28; size: -
CDR3: ASSDRDRSSTDTQY; V: TRBV6-1; size: -
CDR3: ASSSATGGPGNEQF; V: TRBV5-4; size: once
CDR3: ASRQRGTGNRYT; V: TRBV19; size: -